This T cell receptor beta chain was captured in a study of radiotherapy plus CTLA-4 blockade in lung cancer. Study results and caveats: Response was reportedly best predicted by early blood T cell clone dynamics, with interferon-beta. Following radiotherapy plus ipilimumab, tumor-derived TCR clones expanded in the blood.

The repertoire was sequenced with immunoSEQ multiplex PCR; TCRdb's copy has only in-frame clones and lacks some. The table records approximately 77,000 clones, around 76% of them present only once. A note on this clone: Its antigen is as yet unknown.

Trimming pared 8 bases from V and 1 base from J, leaving 13 bases between. The CDR3 covers 14 residues. Germline CDR1 MGHRA, CDR2 YSYEKL. The starting material was peripheral blood, obtained from a patient treated with radiotherapy plus ipilimumab. The clonotype was recovered from a human donor with non-small cell lung cancer whose response to radiotherapy plus ipilimumab could not be evaluated. Some clones in this sample may be carry-over from other donors' samples. The chain uses TRBV4-1 and TRBJ2-3; no clear D. CDR3 DNA sequence: TGCGCCAGCGGCAATAGCTTGGGCACAGATACGCAGTATTTT. Its translation: CASGNSLGTDTQYF.